A single sample gave rise to the 24 T cell receptor beta chains below, sequenced in a study of graft-versus-host responses after intestinal transplantation. Libraries were prepared by immunoSEQ multiplex PCR; TCRdb keeps only in-frame clonotypes and omits some of them. The repertoire holds more than 5,000 clones, with roughly 90% as singletons. The specimen comprised PBMCs, sampled 83 days after transplant. The receptors stem from a human patient who received an intestinal transplant, so some T cells may come from the graft donor.

The rearrangement uses TRBV7-9 and TRBJ2-1; 7 bases map to TRBD1. The CDR3 has 15 residues. Germline values: CDR1 SEHNR, CDR2 FQNEAQ (reference sequence). After removal of 5 bases from V and 0 bases from J, the junction contained 4 bases not matched to a gene. In nucleotides, the CDR3 is TGTGCCAGCAGCCCAGGGGGTGGCTCCTACAATGAGCAGTTCTTC. This gives the protein CASSPGGGSYNEQFF.

The count of this clone is one. The rearrangement joins TRBV4-1 to TRBJ1-5, with D unclear. CDR3 length equals 14 residues. V lost 0 bases to trimming and J lost 10 bases, with 13 bases between them. Germline V gene sequence: CDR1 MGHRA, CDR2 YSYEKL. Here the CDR3 DNA reads TGCGCCAGCAGCCAAGATTCGTTTACGGAACCCCAGCATTTT. This sequence encodes CASSQDSFTEPQHF.

This chain's CDR3 is CATSRDRGGANVLTF. The CDR3 region has the DNA TGTGCCACCAGCAGAGACAGGGGTGGGGCCAACGTCCTGACTTTC. The J gene is TRBJ2-6, the V gene TRBV15; a possible D gene is TRBD1 (6 bases). The CDR3 is 15 residues long. CDR1 is LNHNV and CDR2 is YYDKDF in the germline V gene (reference sequence). Trimming removed 0 bases at V and 3 bases at J, with 6 bases between.

J is TRBJ2-1 and V is TRBV9; 9 bases match TRBD2. Germline V gene data show CDR1 as SGDLS and CDR2 as YYNGEE. Trimming removed 4 bases from V and 5 bases from J; junction bases left unmatched: 10. The CDR3 is 16 residues long. This CDR3 reads CASSPSWVAGDNEQFF. The CDR3 nucleotides are TGTGCCAGCAGCCCAAGTTGGGTAGCGGGGGACAATGAGCAGTTCTTC.

This sequence joins TRBV27 and TRBJ1-6, with TRBD1 matching over 8 bases. The length of the CDR3 is 14 residues. V lost 4 bases, J lost 8 bases, and 4 bases stayed unmatched. The germline CDR1 and CDR2 sequences are MNHEY and SMNVEV (reference sequence). The CDR3 sequence is CASSSQGAYSPLHF. DNA of the CDR3: TGTGCCAGCAGTTCCCAGGGGGCTTATTCACCCCTCCACTTT.

The V call is TRBV6-6, the J call TRBJ2-2; D gene ambiguous. Germline CDR1 MNHNY, CDR2 SVGAGI (reference sequence). V was trimmed by 2 bases and J by 5 bases, leaving 3 bases between them. The CDR3 runs 12 residues. In DNA form, the CDR3 reads TGTGCCAGCAGTTACGGGACCGGGGAGCTGTTTTTT. This gives the protein CASSYGTGELFF.

The rearrangement uses TRBV6-5 and TRBJ1-5; D is possibly TRBD1 (5 bases). With 5 bases removed from V and 7 bases from J, the gap between germline ends came to 18 bases. The CDR3 spans 15 residues. From germline, CDR1 is MNHEY and CDR2 SVGAGI. The CDR3 sequence: CASSPPPRVKQPQHF. CDR3 bases: TGTGCCAGCAGTCCCCCCCCCAGGGTGAAACAGCCCCAGCATTTT.

This chain joins TRBV27 and TRBJ2-1; D call uncertain. CDR1 MNHEY and CDR2 SMNVEV come from the germline V gene (reference sequence). V was cut by 7 bases and J by 7 bases, with 8 bases left in between. This CDR3 is built from 11 residues. The CDR3 sequence: CASTKPNEQFF. CDR3 coding DNA: TGTGCCAGCACAAAACCAAATGAGCAGTTCTTC.

The chain is built from TRBV5-4 and TRBJ2-2; 10 nucleotides align to TRBD2. The CDR3 contains 17 residues. With V trimmed by 2 bases and J by 6 bases, 10 bases remained unmatched. Germline-derived CDR1 and CDR2 are SGHNT and YYREEE (reference sequence). CDR3 DNA: TGTGCCAGCAGCTTAGGGCTAGCGGGGGTCGGGGCCGGGGAGCTGTTTTTT. Translation gives CASSLGLAGVGAGELFF. The variable domain in full, completed from reference TRBV5-4 and TRBJ2-2, reads ETGVTQSPTHLIKTRGQQVTLRCSSQSGHNTVSWYQQALGQGPQFIFQYYREEENGRGNFPPRFSGLQFPNYSSELNVNALELDDSALYLCASSLGLAGVGAGELFFGEGSRLTVL.

This chain connects TRBV27 to TRBJ1-2; 7 positions match TRBD1. The CDR3 extends over 16 amino acids. The junction had 16 bases not matched to a gene; V was cut back by 4 bases and J by 8 bases. Germline-derived CDR1 and CDR2 are MNHEY and SMNVEV (reference sequence). The DNA for the CDR3 is TGTGCCAGCAGTTCTACGACAGGGCCCTCCGGAGGGGGCTACACCTTC. This translates into CASSSTTGPSGGGYTF.

The chain has TRBV4-2 and TRBJ2-3, with TRBD2 matching over 11 bases. The germline CDR1 and CDR2 sequences are LGHNA and YNFKEQ. With 1 base clipped from V and 6 bases from J, the junction kept 15 bases outside the gene matches. The length of the CDR3 is 19 residues. The CDR3 DNA sequence: TGTGCCAGCAGCCAAGCTCAGACTAGCGGGGCTCTATTAAGGGATACGCAGTATTTT. This translates into CASSQAQTSGALLRDTQYF.

V usage is TRBV13 and J usage is TRBJ1-6; D perhaps matches TRBD1 (5 bases). The CDR3 runs 16 residues. Germline CDR1 PRHDT, CDR2 FYEKMQ (reference sequence). V shed 3 bases and J shed 10 bases, with 19 bases lying between them. The chain's CDR3 is CASSFRSDRPESPLHF. The CDR3 nucleotides read TGTGCCAGCAGCTTCCGCTCCGACAGACCAGAATCACCCCTCCACTTT.

The genes are TRBV5-5 and TRBJ1-2, with no clear D. This CDR3 has 13 residues. Per germline, CDR1 SGHKS and CDR2 YYEKEE (reference sequence). The V end lost 1 base, the J end lost 6 bases, and 10 bases lay between the germline ends. In DNA, the CDR3 is TGTGCCAGCAGCTTGTACCAGGAGAATGGCTACACCTTC. This encodes CASSLYQENGYTF.

The chain combines TRBV27 with TRBJ2-1, with 9 positions matching TRBD2. The CDR3 runs to 15 residues. With 5 bases clipped from V and 5 bases from J, the junction kept 7 bases outside the gene matches. Germline loops: CDR1 MNHEY, CDR2 SMNVEV (reference sequence). This CDR3 is CASSTSSGENNEQFF. The CDR3, as DNA: TGTGCCAGCAGTACGTCTAGCGGGGAGAACAATGAGCAGTTCTTC.

The rearrangement links TRBV5-5 to TRBJ2-3; D gene uncertain. The CDR3 has 14 amino acids. Trimming took 3 bases from V and 0 from J, leaving 8 bases between them. Germline lookup yields CDR1 SGHKS and CDR2 YYEKEE (reference sequence). The CDR3 region has the DNA TGTGCCAGCAGCTCCGAGGCAAGCACAGATACGCAGTATTTT. This translates into CASSSEASTDTQYF. Based on the CDR3 plus reference TRBV5-5 and TRBJ2-3, the full variable domain is DAGVTQSPTHLIKTRGQQVTLRCSPISGHKSVSWYQQVLGQGPQFIFQYYEKEERGRGNFPDRFSARQFPNYSSELNVNALLLGDSALYLCASSSEASTDTQYFGPGTRLTVL.

The V call is TRBV6-1, the J call TRBJ2-1; 9 bases map to TRBD2. The V and J ends lost 5 bases and 8 bases, in that order; junction bases with no gene match: 7. Germline V gives CDR1 MNHNS, CDR2 SASEGT. The CDR3 covers 14 residues. The CDR3 nucleotides read TGTGCCAGCAGTTTGGGACTAGCCATGGATGAGCAGTTCTTC. Translating it yields CASSLGLAMDEQFF.

Only one count was recorded for this clone. The V gene is TRBV27, the J gene TRBJ2-7; 8 bases map to TRBD2. Trimming took 3 bases from V and 4 from J; bases not matched to a gene: 14. Germline values: CDR1 MNHEY, CDR2 SMNVEV (reference sequence). This CDR3 has 17 amino acids. CDR3 region: CASSFAGTRVGLYEQYF. The DNA of the CDR3 is TGTGCCAGCAGTTTCGCCGGGACTAGAGTAGGCCTTTACGAGCAGTACTTC.

The chain carries TRBV14 and TRBJ2-2; D is uncertain. The V end was cut by 4 bases, the J end by 6 bases, with 36 bases between. This CDR3 spans 22 amino acids. Germline V lookup: CDR1 SGHDN, CDR2 FVKESK. The CDR3 spells CASSRQPSEDQTNFYYAGELFF. CDR3 bases: TGTGCCAGCAGCCGCCAACCATCAGAGGACCAAACTAACTTTTATTATGCCGGGGAGCTGTTTTTT.

The rearrangement links TRBV7-9 to TRBJ1-1; no reliable D call. Trimming removed 5 bases from V and 3 bases from J, with 16 bases in between. From germline, CDR1 is SEHNR and CDR2 FQNEAQ (reference sequence). The CDR3 loop spans 15 amino acids. The chain's CDR3 is CASSPMIGEHTEAFF. CDR3 sequence (DNA): TGTGCCAGCAGCCCTATGATTGGGGAGCACACTGAAGCTTTCTTT.

The chain employs TRBV4-2 and TRBJ2-1; D unresolved. This CDR3 comprises 12 residues. The ends were cut back, 0 bases at V and 9 bases at J, with 6 bases in the middle. The germline CDR1 and CDR2 sequences are LGHNA and YNFKEQ. CDR3 residues: CASSQELGEQFF. DNA for the CDR3: TGTGCCAGCAGCCAAGAGTTGGGTGAGCAGTTCTTC.

The rearrangement links TRBV6-5 to TRBJ2-1; D is possibly TRBD1 (5 bases). The V and J ends lost 5 bases and 0 bases respectively, with 11 bases between them. CDR1 and CDR2 (germline): MNHEY, SVGAGI. The CDR3 consists of 15 residues. The CDR3 bases are TGTGCCAGCAGTCGACAGCAAAGCTCCTACAATGAGCAGTTCTTC. Translation: CASSRQQSSYNEQFF.

This rearrangement joins TRBV4-1 to TRBJ1-2; D possibly corresponds to TRBD1 (5 bases). The ends were cut back, 5 bases at V and 4 bases at J, with 11 bases in the middle. Germline CDR1 is MGHRA and CDR2 is YSYEKL. The CDR3 consists of 13 residues. The CDR3 bases are TGCGCCAGCAGCAACGGGGGTGCCTATGGCTACACCTTC. Amino acids: CASSNGGAYGYTF.

The J gene is TRBJ2-1, the V gene TRBV14, with no clear D. Germline CDR1 reads SGHDN; CDR2 reads FVKESK. V was pared by 1 base and J by 7 bases, with 11 bases between. The CDR3 contains 14 residues. This CDR3 reads CASSQVGGTNEQFF. CDR3 coding DNA: TGTGCCAGCAGCCAAGTCGGTGGAACTAATGAGCAGTTCTTC.

The chain recombines TRBV6-6 with TRBJ1-2, with D maybe TRBD1 (5 bases). This CDR3 spans 13 amino acids. Germline V gene lookup returns CDR1 MNHNY and CDR2 SVGAGI (reference sequence). Trimming stripped 5 bases from V and 6 bases from J, with 13 bases between. The CDR3 loop is CASSPGTNDGYTF. For the CDR3, the DNA is TGTGCCAGCAGTCCCGGGACGAATGATGGCTACACCTTC.